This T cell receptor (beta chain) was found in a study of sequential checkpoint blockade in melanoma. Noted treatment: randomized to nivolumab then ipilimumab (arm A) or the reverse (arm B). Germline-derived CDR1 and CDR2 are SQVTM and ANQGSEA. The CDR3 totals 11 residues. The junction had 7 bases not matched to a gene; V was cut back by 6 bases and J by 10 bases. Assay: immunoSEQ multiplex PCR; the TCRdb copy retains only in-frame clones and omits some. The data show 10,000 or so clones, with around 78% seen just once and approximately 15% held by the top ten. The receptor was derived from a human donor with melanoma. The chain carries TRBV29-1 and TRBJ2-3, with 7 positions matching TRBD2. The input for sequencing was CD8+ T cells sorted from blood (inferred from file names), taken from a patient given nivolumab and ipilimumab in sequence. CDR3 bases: TGCAGCGTCCGGGACTACGATCCGCAGTATTTT. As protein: CSVRDYDPQYF.